These T cell receptor beta chains were read from a single sample in a study of blood T cell repertoires in COVID-19. Assay: immunoSEQ multiplex PCR; the TCRdb copy retains only in-frame clones and omits some. The data hold around 57,000 clones, with around 80% observed a single time. The sequencing sample was made of peripheral blood. The receptors were sampled from a woman in her 70s with acute or convalescent COVID-19. Each CDR3 is given with its conserved first and last residue. Fields, in order: D gene, V gene, J gene, clone size, CDR3 protein, CDR3 DNA. D genes are given only for firm matches. Only part of the rows carry a size: once, few, many, or a class if the clone is expanded.

D: .; V: TRBV29-1; J: TRBJ1-3; size: once; CDR3: CSVPSGNTIYF; DNA: TGCAGCGTCCCGTCCGGAAACACCATATATTTT
D: TRBD2; V: TRBV13; J: TRBJ2-3; size: .; CDR3: CASSTGLPRDTQYF; DNA: TGTGCCAGCAGCACGGGACTACCGAGGGATACGCAGTATTTT
D: TRBD1; V: TRBV24-1; J: TRBJ2-7; size: .; CDR3: CATPDRPLLSYEQYF; DNA: TGTGCCACCCCGGACAGGCCCCTACTCTCCTACGAGCAGTACTTC
D: .; V: TRBV3-1/TRBV3-2; J: TRBJ2-3; size: .; CDR3: CASSQDAQMTQYF; DNA: TGTGCCAGCAGCCAAGATGCCCAGATGACGCAGTATTTT
D: .; V: TRBV18; J: TRBJ2-3; size: .; CDR3: CASSPSGDTQYF; DNA: TGTGCCAGCTCACCATCCGGGGATACGCAGTATTTT
D: .; V: TRBV27; J: TRBJ1-5; size: .; CDR3: CASSPSYAGDRHQPQHF; DNA: TGTGCCAGCAGCCCATCTTATGCAGGGGACCGTCACCAGCCCCAGCATTTT
D: .; V: TRBV19; J: TRBJ1-2; size: few; CDR3: CATEGSDSGYTF; DNA: TGTGCCACGGAGGGTTCTGATTCAGGCTACACCTTC
D: TRBD2; V: TRBV3-1/TRBV3-2; J: TRBJ2-3; size: .; CDR3: CASSQGSGGSTDTQYF; DNA: TGTGCCAGCAGCCAGGGAAGCGGGGGAAGCACAGATACGCAGTATTTT
D: .; V: TRBV7-2; J: TRBJ2-1; size: .; CDR3: CASSLVGGNEQFF; DNA: TGTGCCAGCAGCTTAGTAGGGGGCAATGAGCAGTTCTTC
D: .; V: TRBV27; J: TRBJ2-7; size: .; CDR3: CASSLLQGGDEQYF; DNA: TGTGCCAGCAGTTTATTGCAGGGTGGCGACGAGCAGTACTTC
D: TRBD1; V: TRBV7-2; J: TRBJ2-6; size: .; CDR3: CASSLAQGVVLTF; DNA: TGTGCCAGCAGCTTAGCGCAGGGGGTCGTCCTGACTTTC
D: .; V: TRBV20-1; J: TRBJ1-6; size: .; CDR3: CSASPGLLYSPLHF; DNA: TGCAGTGCTAGTCCAGGACTCTTATATTCACCCCTCCACTTT
D: TRBD1; V: TRBV4-2; J: TRBJ2-1; size: .; CDR3: CASSKGTGEHIDEQFF; DNA: TGTGCCAGCAGCAAAGGGACAGGGGAACACATCGATGAGCAGTTCTTC
D: TRBD2; V: TRBV19; J: TRBJ2-1; size: .; CDR3: CASTPGLESFGEQFF; DNA: TGTGCCAGTACCCCGGGACTAGAGAGCTTCGGTGAGCAGTTCTTC
D: .; V: TRBV9; J: TRBJ1-1; size: .; CDR3: CASSVEGWLVTEAFF; DNA: TGTGCCAGCAGCGTTGAGGGATGGCTGGTCACTGAAGCTTTCTTT
D: .; V: TRBV6-5; J: TRBJ1-2; size: .; CDR3: CASSYSQAVNGYTF; DNA: TGTGCCAGCAGTTACTCGCAGGCTGTGAATGGCTACACCTTC
D: .; V: TRBV27; J: TRBJ1-6; size: .; CDR3: CASRDSYNSPLHF; DNA: TGTGCCAGCAGGGACAGCTATAATTCACCCCTCCACTTT
D: TRBD1; V: TRBV7-2; J: TRBJ1-2; size: once; CDR3: CASSRRSGGSDYGYTF; DNA: TGTGCCAGCAGCAGAAGATCAGGGGGCTCAGACTATGGCTACACCTTC
D: TRBD1; V: TRBV2; J: TRBJ1-5; size: .; CDR3: CASPPGQGPNQPQHF; DNA: TGTGCCAGCCCCCCAGGACAGGGACCTAATCAGCCCCAGCATTTT
D: TRBD1; V: TRBV3-1/TRBV3-2; J: TRBJ1-2; size: .; CDR3: CASSQEWQGARGYTF; DNA: TGTGCCAGCAGCCAAGAGTGGCAGGGGGCGCGAGGCTACACCTTC
D: TRBD1; V: TRBV5-5; J: TRBJ2-1; size: many; CDR3: CASSPRGSEQFF; DNA: TGTGCCAGCAGCCCCAGGGGGAGTGAGCAGTTCTTC
D: .; V: TRBV7-3; J: TRBJ2-1; size: once; CDR3: CASSFSSYNEQFF; DNA: TGTGCCAGCAGCTTCTCCTCCTACAATGAGCAGTTCTTC
D: TRBD1; V: TRBV11-3; J: TRBJ2-3; size: .; CDR3: CASSNPTGGGTQYF; DNA: TGTGCCAGCAGCAACCCGACAGGGGGCGGTACGCAGTATTTT
D: TRBD1; V: TRBV10-3; J: TRBJ2-3; size: few; CDR3: CAIMQQGTDTQYF; DNA: TGTGCCATCATGCAACAGGGGACAGATACGCAGTATTTT